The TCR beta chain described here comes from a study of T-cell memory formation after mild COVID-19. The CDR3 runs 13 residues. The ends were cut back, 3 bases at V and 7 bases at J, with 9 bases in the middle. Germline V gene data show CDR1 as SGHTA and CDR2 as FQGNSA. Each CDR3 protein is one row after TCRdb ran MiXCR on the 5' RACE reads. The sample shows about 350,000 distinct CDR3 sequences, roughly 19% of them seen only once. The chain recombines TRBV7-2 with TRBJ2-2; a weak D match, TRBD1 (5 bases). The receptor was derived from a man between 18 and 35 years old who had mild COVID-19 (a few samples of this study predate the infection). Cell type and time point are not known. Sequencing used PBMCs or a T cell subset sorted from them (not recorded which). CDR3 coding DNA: TGTGCCAGCAGCTTTGCGCAGGGCGGGGAGCTGTTTTTT. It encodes CASSFAQGGELFF.